The 30 T cell receptor beta chains below come from one sample, sequenced in a study of beta chain features in type 1 diabetes. TCRB transcripts that were expressed got sequenced, as all of the isolated RNA had been reverse transcribed. Repertoires were generated with immunoSEQ multiplex PCR, while TCRdb's copy carries only in-frame clones and drops some. The table includes about 290,000 clones, approximately 8% detected once. Specimen: central memory CD4+ T cells from blood. These receptors were taken from a woman aged 18-29 years in good health.

The CDR3 DNA reads TGTGCCAGCAGCTTAACGTCTACTTTGGGTGGCTACACCTTC. Protein: CASSLTSTLGGYTF. V gene TRBV7-3 combines with J gene TRBJ1-2; unclear D gene. Looked up from germline, CDR1 is SGHTA and CDR2 is FQGTGA. The ends were cut back, 0 bases at V and 7 bases at J, with 12 bases in the middle. The CDR3 covers 14 residues.

The genes are TRBV15 and TRBJ2-7, with D possibly TRBD2 on 6 matching bases. V was cut by 1 base and J by 5 bases, with 9 bases left in between. The CDR3 length is 13 residues. Germline V gene data show CDR1 as LNHNV and CDR2 as YYDKDF (reference sequence). CDR3 in DNA: TGTGCCACCAGCAGAGTCGGGGGAAACGAGCAGTACTTC. The encoded protein is CATSRVGGNEQYF.

This clone was found a few times. The chain uses TRBV5-6 and TRBJ2-3, with D unclear. Trimming shortened V by 4 bases and J by 1 base, and 19 bases separated the two germline ends. The CDR3 totals 17 residues. Germline CDR1 is SGHDT and CDR2 is YYEEEE. CDR3 sequence reads: CASSNPRISWRTDTQYF. The CDR3 coding sequence is TGTGCCAGCAGCAACCCGAGGATCTCCTGGCGCACAGATACGCAGTATTTT.

The rearrangement uses TRBV2 and TRBJ2-3; D unclear. Trimming took off 2 bases at V and 4 bases at J, with 4 bases between the two ends. CDR3 size: 12 residues. The germline gives CDR1 SNHLY, CDR2 FYNNEI. The CDR3 loop reads CASSERADTQYF. The CDR3 DNA follows: TGTGCCAGCAGTGAAAGGGCAGATACGCAGTATTTT.

This sequence joins TRBV4-1 and TRBJ2-1; no clear D gene. With 3 bases removed from V and 9 bases from J, the gap between germline ends came to 15 bases. The CDR3 loop spans 14 amino acids. Per germline, CDR1 MGHRA and CDR2 YSYEKL. The chain's CDR3 is CASSHPALKGEQFF. In DNA, the CDR3 is TGCGCCAGCAGCCACCCGGCGTTAAAGGGTGAGCAGTTCTTC.

This clone was recorded many times. CDR3 nucleotide sequence: TGTGCCAGCCAACTCACCTTAATTAATCGGTTCTTC. It is translated as CASQLTLINRFF. The V call is TRBV2, the J call TRBJ2-1; D is undetermined. V was trimmed by 8 bases and J by 15 bases, leaving 20 bases between them. CDR3 size: 12 residues. Germline-derived CDR1 and CDR2 are SNHLY and FYNNEI.

This chain links TRBV13 with TRBJ2-1; D is undetermined. This CDR3 comprises 16 residues. Per the germline V gene, CDR1 is PRHDT and CDR2 is FYEKMQ (reference sequence). The V and J ends lost 5 bases and 1 base respectively, with 15 bases between them. This chain's CDR3 is CASSNYRRQSYNEQFF. The CDR3 DNA reads as TGTGCCAGCAGCAATTATCGGCGGCAATCCTACAATGAGCAGTTCTTC.

This clone has only a few counts. The gene calls are TRBV7-9 and TRBJ2-3, with a weak D call TRBD2 (5 bases). The V gene's germline CDR1 is SEHNR and CDR2 FQNEAQ (reference sequence). V lost 7 bases, J lost 4 bases, and 15 bases lay in between. The CDR3 sequence is 14 residues long. This CDR3 reads CASIDYAGSDTQYF. Here the CDR3 DNA reads TGTGCCAGCATCGACTACGCGGGCTCAGATACGCAGTATTTT.

This clone was seen more than once but under ten times. Written as DNA, the CDR3 is TGTGCCAGCAGCCATCCAGACAGGACCGTTGGCTATGGCTACACCTTC. Its protein is CASSHPDRTVGYGYTF. V usage is TRBV4-2 and J usage is TRBJ1-2; weak D call: TRBD1 (6 bases). The CDR3 is 16 amino acids. Germline V gives CDR1 LGHNA, CDR2 YNFKEQ. V was shortened by 3 bases and J by 4 bases, with 18 bases between the two germline ends.

V is TRBV9 and J is TRBJ1-1; D is possibly TRBD1 (6 bases). V lost 4 bases, J lost 11 bases, and 15 bases lay in between. The germline CDR1 and CDR2 sequences are SGDLS and YYNGEE. The CDR3 runs 12 residues. The CDR3 reads CASSSEQGGAFF. The CDR3, as DNA: TGTGCCAGCAGCTCCGAACAGGGTGGGGCTTTCTTT.

This clone was detected a few times. The chain carries TRBV19 and TRBJ1-2, with D tentatively TRBD1 (5 bases). The CDR3 is 20 amino acids. The V end lost 7 bases, the J end lost 0 bases, and 30 bases lay between the germline ends. The germline V gene has CDR1 LNHDA and CDR2 SQIVND (reference sequence). The CDR3 bases are TGTGCCAGTACAGGGTCCGGATGGTTTCGCGGGGGAGTAGCTAACTATGGCTACACCTTC. Translated: CASTGSGWFRGGVANYGYTF.

This clone was seen repeatedly, ten times or more. The CDR3 coding sequence is TGTGCCAGCAGCCAAGATCTCTCCTCACCCCTCCACTTT. Encoded protein: CASSQDLSSPLHF. This chain links TRBV14 with TRBJ1-6; no clear D gene. V was trimmed by 0 bases and J by 10 bases, leaving 7 bases between them. CDR3 size: 13 residues. Germline CDR1 reads SGHDN; CDR2 reads FVKESK.

The chain carries TRBV25-1 and TRBJ1-6, with D possibly being TRBD1 (5 bases). This CDR3 has 16 residues. Looked up from germline, CDR1 is MGHDK and CDR2 is SYGVNS. V was trimmed by 6 bases and J by 4 bases, leaving 16 bases between them. CDR3 loop: CASSFVGTDYNSPLHF. The CDR3 DNA is TGTGCCAGCAGCTTTGTCGGGACGGATTATAATTCACCCCTCCACTTT.

This clone was counted a few times. V usage is TRBV5-1 and J usage is TRBJ2-5, with unresolved D. Trimming shortened V by 4 bases and J by 9 bases, and 10 bases separated the two germline ends. Germline V gene data show CDR1 as SGHRS and CDR2 as YFSETQ. The CDR3 sequence is 11 residues long. The CDR3 sequence is CASSGKRAQYF. The CDR3 DNA reads TGCGCCAGCAGCGGGAAAAGGGCCCAGTACTTC.

The table lists this clone with a few counts. The genes are TRBV6-6 and TRBJ2-2, with 9 bases matching TRBD1. The CDR3 totals 15 residues. Germline values: CDR1 MNHNY, CDR2 SVGAGI (reference sequence). Germline trimming cut 6 bases from V and 4 bases from J; bases unmatched to any gene: 6. The CDR3 DNA reads as TGTGCCAGCAGAGAACAGGGGGCTGGCACCGGGGAGCTGTTTTTT. It encodes CASREQGAGTGELFF.

There are a few counts of this clone. The chain combines TRBV6-1 with TRBJ2-7, with D unresolved. The CDR3 sequence is 12 residues long. V was clipped by 3 bases and J by 9 bases, with 12 bases between them. Per germline, CDR1 MNHNS and CDR2 SASEGT. The CDR3 nucleotides read TGTGCCAGCAGTGAGGAGCCCCCGTTGCAGTACGTC. Its protein product is CASSEEPPLQYV.

There are a few counts of this clone. The chain has TRBV7-2 and TRBJ1-5; TRBD1 might be the D (5 bases). There are 14 residues in the CDR3. Trimming stripped 5 bases from V and 0 bases from J, with 8 bases between. CDR1 and CDR2 from the germline V gene are SGHTA and FQGNSA. CDR3 nucleotide sequence: TGTGCCAGCAGCGCCGGGGGTAGCAATCAGCCCCAGCATTTT. This sequence encodes CASSAGGSNQPQHF.

This clone turned up a few times. The chain carries TRBV4-2 and TRBJ1-2; possible D gene TRBD1, 5 bases. In germline, CDR1 is LGHNA, CDR2 YNFKEQ. The CDR3 consists of 15 residues. V lost 0 bases and J lost 4, with 12 bases in between. The CDR3 sequence is CASSQEASGVYGYTF. The CDR3 bases are TGTGCCAGCAGCCAAGAGGCCTCGGGGGTCTATGGCTACACCTTC.

The CDR3 DNA is TGTGCCAGTAGTATAGCAGAACAGAGCACCTACGAGCAGTACTTC. Protein product: CASSIAEQSTYEQYF. The chain recombines TRBV19 with TRBJ2-7; D not resolved. Germline CDR1 LNHDA, CDR2 SQIVND (reference sequence). V lost 1 base to trimming and J lost 2 bases, with 12 bases between them. This CDR3 spans 15 amino acids.

V is TRBV4-1 and J is TRBJ2-3; TRBD2 agrees at 8 bases. The V and J ends lost 2 bases and 1 base, in that order; junction bases with no gene match: 2. There are 15 residues in the CDR3. Germline CDR1 reads MGHRA; CDR2 reads YSYEKL. The CDR3 is CASSQYGGGTDTQYF. CDR3 coding DNA: TGCGCCAGCAGCCAATACGGGGGGGGCACAGATACGCAGTATTTT.

The rearrangement uses TRBV19 and TRBJ2-1; D gene uncertain. Between the trimmed V and J ends, which lost 3 bases and 1 base, there was a span of 16 bases. CDR1 is LNHDA, CDR2 SQIVND, per germline (reference sequence). The CDR3 runs 17 residues. Written as DNA, the CDR3 is TGTGCCAGTAGTATTTCGACCCTGGGAAGGTCCTACAATGAGCAGTTCTTC. This gives the protein CASSISTLGRSYNEQFF.

CDR3 sequence reads: CASSRDRGPNTEAFF. In nucleotides, the CDR3 is TGTGCCAGCAGCAGAGACAGGGGGCCTAACACTGAAGCTTTCTTT. This chain links TRBV5-4 with TRBJ1-1, with TRBD1 identical over 10 bases. CDR1 is SGHNT, CDR2 YYREEE, per germline (reference sequence). V lost 4 bases and J lost 2; bases outside the gene matches: 5. CDR3 length: 15 residues.

There are a few counts of this clone. The V and J genes are TRBV19 and TRBJ1-5; D not resolved. CDR1 and CDR2 (germline): LNHDA, SQIVND (reference sequence). CDR3 size: 13 residues. Trimming took 4 bases from V and 0 from J, leaving 4 bases between them. DNA of the CDR3: TGTGCCAGTAGTAAGTATAGCAATCAGCCCCAGCATTTT. This encodes CASSKYSNQPQHF.

This clone was observed a few times. V gene TRBV29-1 combines with J gene TRBJ1-2; possibly TRBD1 for D (5 bases). Germline V gene sequence: CDR1 SQVTM, CDR2 ANQGSEA. The V end was cut by 3 bases, the J end by 7 bases, with 12 bases between. The CDR3 consists of 12 residues. CDR3 nucleotide sequence: TGCAGCGTTGAGGGGCAGAGCCGTGGCTACACCTTC. Protein: CSVEGQSRGYTF.

This chain connects TRBV5-4 to TRBJ2-2, with unresolved D. Looked up from germline, CDR1 is SGHNT and CDR2 is YYREEE (reference sequence). Trimming removed 0 bases from V and 5 bases from J, with 8 bases in between. This CDR3 has 14 residues. The CDR3 sequence: CASSLDLGTGELFF. CDR3 in DNA: TGTGCCAGCAGCTTGGACCTAGGGACCGGGGAGCTGTTTTTT.

This clone has more than one count but fewer than ten. The CDR3: CASHGRQMNTEAFF. For the CDR3, the DNA is TGTGCCAGCCACGGACGCCAGATGAACACTGAAGCTTTCTTT. The V gene is TRBV6-5, the J gene TRBJ1-1; D unresolved. CDR3 length: 14 amino acids. Germline CDR1 MNHEY, CDR2 SVGAGI. Trimming removed 8 bases at V and 0 bases at J, with 13 bases between.

The genes are TRBV6-6 and TRBJ2-7; perhaps D is TRBD1 or TRBD2 (5 bases each). CDR3 length: 13 residues. Trimming shortened V by 4 bases and J by 6 bases, and 13 bases separated the two germline ends. Germline CDR1 and CDR2: MNHNY and SVGAGI (reference sequence). DNA of the CDR3: TGTGCCAGCAGTTTTCGAGGGACGGGCGAGCAGTACGTC. Protein sequence: CASSFRGTGEQYV.

This clone has just a few counts. The V gene is TRBV5-1, the J gene TRBJ2-7; 7 bases are a match to TRBD2. This CDR3 spans 15 amino acids. V lost 1 base to trimming and J lost 4 bases; unmatched junction nucleotides: 8. Germline V gene lookup returns CDR1 SGHRS and CDR2 YFSETQ. This CDR3 is CASSLLGGSTYEQYF. In DNA form, the CDR3 reads TGCGCCAGCAGCTTGTTAGGCGGGAGCACGTACGAGCAGTACTTC.

This clone was detected a few times. The chain recombines TRBV9 with TRBJ2-2; 7 bases fit TRBD2. Trimming removed 6 bases from V and 0 bases from J; junction bases left unmatched: 2. In germline, CDR1 is SGDLS, CDR2 YYNGEE. The CDR3 contains 14 residues. CDR3 amino acids: CASKSGANTGELFF. In nucleotides, the CDR3 is TGTGCCAGCAAGAGCGGGGCGAACACCGGGGAGCTGTTTTTT.

The chain couples TRBV7-2 to TRBJ2-7; D unresolved. V dropped 1 base and J dropped 0 bases, with 4 bases sitting between them. This CDR3 comprises 13 residues. Germline V lookup: CDR1 SGHTA, CDR2 FQGNSA. The CDR3 sequence: CASSLDFSYEQYF. CDR3 nucleotide sequence: TGTGCCAGCAGCTTAGACTTCTCCTACGAGCAGTACTTC.